The 32 T cell receptor beta chains listed next were all sequenced from one sample in a study of blood T cells in healthy people across ages. Primers used in a second PCR of roughly 6 to 11 cycles were a sample-barcoded 5' primer and a J-beta primer mix. TCRdb reanalysed the 5' RACE reads using MiXCR and keeps one entry per CDR3 protein. The table records hundreds of thousands of distinct CDR3 sequences, roughly two fifths of them present only once. The sequenced sample consisted of blood. The receptors originated from a man aged 80 or over in good health.

In its sample, this clonotype was seen many times. The V and J genes are TRBV4-3 and TRBJ2-3, with TRBD2 matching over 10 bases. V was clipped by 2 bases and J by 4 bases; unmatched bases: 3. This CDR3 spans 15 amino acids. Looked up from germline, CDR1 is LGHNA and CDR2 is YSLEER. This CDR3 is CASSQSSGSSDTQYF. The CDR3 DNA reads TGCGCCAGCAGCCAATCTAGCGGGAGTTCAGATACGCAGTATTTT.

The table lists this clonotype with a few counts. The chain has TRBV11-2 and TRBJ2-3; possibly TRBD1 or TRBD2 for D (5 bases each). This CDR3 has 15 amino acids. Looked up from germline, CDR1 is SGHAT and CDR2 is FQNNGV. Trimming shortened V by 5 bases and J by 5 bases, and 17 bases separated the two germline ends. The CDR3 bases are TGTGCCAGCAGCACCAATCTGGGGGTGGGAGATACGCAGTATTTT. This encodes CASSTNLGVGDTQYF. The full variable domain, with the rest looked up from reference TRBV11-2 and TRBJ2-3, is EAGVAQSPRYKIIEKRQSVAFWCNPISGHATLYWYQQILGQGPKLLIQFQNNGVVDDSQLPKDRFSAERLKGVDSTLKIQPAKLEDSAVYLCASSTNLGVGDTQYFGPGTRLTVL.

The chain is built from TRBV9 and TRBJ1-1; D possibly corresponds to TRBD1 (5 bases). Trimming took 0 bases from V and 5 from J, leaving 26 bases between them. Germline CDR1 reads SGDLS; CDR2 reads YYNGEE. The CDR3 loop spans 19 amino acids. The CDR3: CASSVAESGTDGRKTEAFF. CDR3 coding DNA: TGTGCCAGCAGCGTAGCAGAGTCAGGGACCGACGGGCGGAAGACTGAAGCTTTCTTT.

The rearrangement joins TRBV11-2 to TRBJ2-3; 12 bases line up with TRBD2. The germline CDR1 and CDR2 sequences are SGHAT and FQNNGV. CDR3 length: 17 amino acids. Germline trimming cut 1 base from V and 6 bases from J; bases unmatched to any gene: 8. The DNA of the CDR3 is TGTGCCAGCAGCTTAGGCGTCCTAGCGGGGGGGCGGGATACGCAGTATTTT. Its translation: CASSLGVLAGGRDTQYF.

About this clonotype: Just one base apart from a much larger clone, this may be a read error. The J gene is TRBJ1-6, the V gene TRBV11-2; TRBD1 might be the D (5 bases). The CDR3 runs to 15 residues. Germline CDR1 is SGHAT and CDR2 is FQNNGV. CDR3: CASSLQGRANSPPHF. In DNA form, the CDR3 reads TGTGCCAGCAGCTTACAGGGTCGAGCGAATTCACCCCCCCACTTT.

V is TRBV5-1 and J is TRBJ2-5; 9 nucleotides align to TRBD2. The J segment lost 4 bases and the V segment lost 4 bases, leaving 8 bases of the junction unmatched. Germline V gives CDR1 SGHRS, CDR2 YFSETQ. This CDR3 is 15 amino acids long. This CDR3 is CASSGRSGSSETQYF. The CDR3 DNA reads as TGCGCCAGCAGCGGGCGTAGCGGGAGCTCAGAGACCCAGTACTTC. The entire variable domain, with the rest obtained from reference TRBV5-1 and TRBJ2-5, is as follows: KAGVTQTPRYLIKTRGQQVTLSCSPISGHRSVSWYQQTPGQGLQFLFEYFSETQRNKGNFPGRFSGRQFSNSRSEMNVSTLELGDSALYLCASSGRSGSSETQYFGPGTRLLVL.

The rearrangement joins TRBV4-2 to TRBJ2-7; 8 bases agree with TRBD1. The CDR3 consists of 18 residues. The germline CDR1 and CDR2 sequences are LGHNA and YNFKEQ. The trim removed 0 bases at V and 2 bases at J, leaving 12 bases unmatched. CDR3 amino acids: CASSQDAPLRGHAYEQYF. Written as DNA, the CDR3 is TGTGCCAGCAGCCAAGATGCTCCGCTCAGGGGGCATGCCTACGAGCAGTACTTC.

This clonotype was counted a few times. The V call is TRBV5-4, the J call TRBJ1-2, with D possibly matching TRBD1 (6 bases). CDR1 SGHNT and CDR2 YYREEE come from the germline V gene (reference sequence). The V end lost 4 bases, the J end lost 0 bases, and 19 bases lay between the germline ends. The CDR3 is made up of 17 amino acids. CDR3 amino acids: CASSPRTASRANYGYTF. The DNA for the CDR3 is TGTGCCAGCAGCCCTCGGACAGCTTCCAGGGCTAACTATGGCTACACCTTC. Full variable domain (outside the CDR3, taken from reference TRBV5-4 and TRBJ1-2): ETGVTQSPTHLIKTRGQQVTLRCSSQSGHNTVSWYQQALGQGPQFIFQYYREEENGRGNFPPRFSGLQFPNYSSELNVNALELDDSALYLCASSPRTASRANYGYTFGSGTRLTVV.

This clonotype was observed a handful of times. The chain combines TRBV6-2 or TRBV6-3 with TRBJ1-2; tentative D call: TRBD1 (6 bases). In germline, CDR1 is MNHEY, CDR2 SVGEGT. Trimming left V 6 bases short and J 7 bases short, with 15 bases between. CDR3 length: 13 amino acids. This CDR3 is CASRPTATGGYTF. The CDR3 nucleotides read TGTGCCAGCAGACCGACCGCGACAGGTGGCTACACCTTC.

Note on this clonotype: One end of the junction varies from germline; a read error may be responsible. V gene TRBV10-3 combines with J gene TRBJ2-7; D is ambiguous. Germline lookup yields CDR1 ENHRY and CDR2 SYGVKD. The CDR3 spans 12 residues. The CDR3: CAIGEASYEQYF. The CDR3 region has the DNA TGTGCCATCGGTGAGGCCTCCTACGAGCAGTACTTC.

This clonotype was seen only a few times. The rearrangement uses TRBV4-3 and TRBJ1-2; D may be TRBD1 (5 bases). Germline V CDR1 and CDR2: LGHNA, YSLEER. V lost 8 bases to trimming and J lost 8 bases, with 24 bases between them. The CDR3 covers 15 residues. CDR3 amino acids: CASRPGQGGVEGYTF. The CDR3 coding sequence is TGCGCCAGCCGCCCCGGCCAGGGAGGGGTGGAGGGCTACACCTTC.

This clonotype was recorded only once. The CDR3 nucleotides are TGCGCCAGCAGCTTGGTTCCGGGAGGGTCGGACACTGAAGCTTTCTTT. Translated, it gives CASSLVPGGSDTEAFF. The chain recombines TRBV5-1 with TRBJ1-1, with D hard to call. V was clipped by 0 bases and J by 3 bases, with 15 bases between them. Germline lookup yields CDR1 SGHRS and CDR2 YFSETQ. The CDR3 contains 16 residues.

The chain employs TRBV25-1 and TRBJ2-5; D possibly corresponds to TRBD2 (7 bases). Germline V gene lookup returns CDR1 MGHDK and CDR2 SYGVNS. The CDR3 spans 14 residues. V shed 6 bases and J shed 4 bases, with 15 bases lying between them. In DNA form, the CDR3 reads TGTGCCAGCAGAGGGAGGGGGGCGGGAGAGACCCAGTACTTC. It translates to CASRGRGAGETQYF. The entire variable domain, with the rest obtained from reference TRBV25-1 and TRBJ2-5, is as follows: EADIYQTPRYLVIGTGKKITLECSQTMGHDKMYWYQQDPGMELHLIHYSYGVNSTEKGDLSSESTVSRIRTEHFPLTLESARPSHTSQYLCASRGRGAGETQYFGPGTRLLVL.

The V call is TRBV10-1, the J call TRBJ2-3; 7 bases line up with TRBD2. Looked up from germline, CDR1 is WNHNN and CDR2 is SYGVQD (reference sequence). The V gene end was trimmed by 4 bases and the J gene end by 5 bases; junction bases not matched to a gene: 6. This CDR3 has 14 amino acids. The CDR3 DNA reads TGCGCCAGCAGTGGTGGGACTAATAAAGATACGCAGTATTTT. Amino acids: CASSGGTNKDTQYF.

CDR3 sequence: CSATTEFNYGYTF. DNA for the CDR3: TGCAGTGCTACGACAGAGTTCAACTATGGCTACACCTTC. This rearrangement joins TRBV20-1 to TRBJ1-2, with TRBD1 as a possible D gene (5 bases). The CDR3 covers 13 residues. Germline V gene lookup returns CDR1 DFQATT and CDR2 SNEGSKA (reference sequence). The germline V and J ends were trimmed by 4 bases and 2 bases, with 11 bases remaining between them.

This clonotype showed up many times. The chain couples TRBV4-2 to TRBJ2-7; possibly TRBD2 for D (6 bases). Germline lookup yields CDR1 LGHNA and CDR2 YNFKEQ. V lost 5 bases and J 2 bases, leaving 13 bases between the germline ends. The CDR3 consists of 14 residues. CDR3 loop: CASSDMGRTYEQYF. In DNA form, the CDR3 reads TGTGCCAGCAGCGACATGGGGAGGACCTACGAGCAGTACTTC.

The chain links TRBV9 to TRBJ2-1, with a weak D call TRBD2 (6 bases). The CDR3 is 13 amino acids. Germline V gene sequence: CDR1 SGDLS, CDR2 YYNGEE. Trimming cost V 3 bases and J 10 bases, with 14 bases left between them. The CDR3 loop reads CASSAGLLGEQFF. The CDR3 DNA is TGTGCCAGCAGCGCGGGACTCCTGGGGGAGCAGTTCTTC.

In its sample, this clonotype was seen a few times. This chain joins TRBV4-1 and TRBJ2-6, with unresolved D. Trimming took off 0 bases at V and 0 bases at J, with 6 bases between the two ends. Germline V gene data show CDR1 as MGHRA and CDR2 as YSYEKL. This CDR3 region has 16 residues. The CDR3 region is CASSQDFTSGANVLTF. In nucleotides, the CDR3 is TGCGCCAGCAGCCAAGACTTTACCTCTGGGGCCAACGTCCTGACTTTC.

As concerns this clonotype: A much larger clone lies one base from this, so it may be a read error. The chain couples TRBV20-1 to TRBJ2-7, with D tentatively TRBD2 (6 bases). Germline V lookup: CDR1 DFQATT, CDR2 SNEGSKA (reference sequence). The CDR3 covers 13 residues. Trimming pared 8 bases from V and 6 bases from J, leaving 20 bases between. In DNA form, the CDR3 reads TGCAGTCGACGAACTAGCAGGAGTAGCGAGCAGTACTTC. Translation gives CSRRTSRSSEQYF.

There are a few counts of this clonotype. This chain uses TRBV20-1 with TRBJ2-7; D remains unclear. Trimming removed 0 bases from V and 0 bases from J, with 12 bases in between. Germline CDR1 reads DFQATT; CDR2 reads SNEGSKA (reference sequence). This CDR3 contains 15 residues. The CDR3 loop is CSARDFEEPSYEQYF. The CDR3 nucleotides are TGCAGTGCTAGAGACTTTGAGGAACCCTCCTACGAGCAGTACTTC.

This clonotype has more than one count but fewer than ten. This chain uses TRBV19 with TRBJ1-2; 9 bases map to TRBD1. Germline trimming cut 5 bases from V and 8 bases from J; bases unmatched to any gene: 6. This CDR3 is 13 amino acids long. The germline V gene encodes CDR1 LNHDA and CDR2 SQIVND (reference sequence). The CDR3 loop is CASSQQGARGYTF. Written as DNA, the CDR3 is TGTGCCAGTAGTCAACAGGGGGCACGCGGCTACACCTTC.

The chain uses TRBV2 and TRBJ2-3, with D tentatively TRBD1 or TRBD2 (6 bases each). There are 14 residues in the CDR3. Germline V CDR1 and CDR2: SNHLY, FYNNEI. V was shortened by 6 bases and J by 2 bases, with 12 bases between the two germline ends. CDR3 in amino acids: CASRSRGHTDTQYF. As DNA, the CDR3 is TGTGCCAGCAGGAGTCGGGGGCACACAGATACGCAGTATTTT.

This clonotype appeared a few times. The chain couples TRBV28 to TRBJ2-7; possibly TRBD1 for D (6 bases). The CDR3 is 15 amino acids. From germline, CDR1 is MDHEN and CDR2 SYDVKM. V gave up 2 bases and J gave up 3 bases, with 14 bases separating them. The CDR3 DNA is TGTGCCAGCAGTTTACAGGGGCCCACTAACTACGAGCAGTACTTC. Protein: CASSLQGPTNYEQYF. Using reference TRBV28 and TRBJ2-7 for the parts outside the CDR3, the full variable domain is DVKVTQSSRYLVKRTGEKVFLECVQDMDHENMFWYRQDPGLGLRLIYFSYDVKMKEKGDIPEGYSVSREKKERFSLILESASTNQTSMYLCASSLQGPTNYEQYFGPGTRLTVT.

The genes are TRBV11-1 and TRBJ2-5; TRBD1 is a possible D gene (8 bases). The CDR3 covers 15 residues. The V gene's germline CDR1 is SGHAT and CDR2 FQDESV (reference sequence). The germline V and J ends were trimmed by 1 base and 2 bases, with 11 bases remaining between them. The CDR3 nucleotides read TGTGCCAGCAGCTTAGACAGGGGGGGACAAGAGACCCAGTACTTC. It yields the protein CASSLDRGGQETQYF.

This clonotype turned up a few times. The CDR3 DNA reads as TGCAGCGTTGAACTCGGCCCGGGACAGGGCCGAACCGGGGAGCTGTTTTTT. It encodes CSVELGPGQGRTGELFF. The chain has TRBV29-1 and TRBJ2-2; 9 nucleotides agree with TRBD1. CDR3 size: 17 residues. Trimming took 2 bases from V and 5 from J; bases not matched to a gene: 12. Germline V gene data show CDR1 as SQVTM and CDR2 as ANQGSEA.

The V gene is TRBV5-6, the J gene TRBJ2-3; TRBD2 might be the D (5 bases). V was clipped by 7 bases and J by 5 bases, with 17 bases between them. CDR3 size: 14 residues. Looked up from germline, CDR1 is SGHDT and CDR2 is YYEEEE. CDR3 sequence (DNA): TGTGCCAGCGGCTACCGGGTCGGGATAGATACGCAGTATTTT. As protein: CASGYRVGIDTQYF.

The V gene is TRBV3-1, the J gene TRBJ2-1; 14 positions match TRBD2. Germline trimming cut 4 bases from V and 9 bases from J; bases unmatched to any gene: 8. The germline gives CDR1 LGHDT, CDR2 YNNKEL (reference sequence). The CDR3 is 16 residues long. CDR3 region: CASSPRTSGRYSEQFF. DNA for the CDR3: TGTGCCAGCAGCCCTCGGACTAGCGGGAGGTATAGTGAGCAGTTCTTC.

The rearrangement links TRBV28 to TRBJ1-5; D uncertain. The CDR3 runs 13 residues. The germline CDR1 and CDR2 sequences are MDHEN and SYDVKM. V dropped 6 bases and J dropped 0 bases, with 6 bases sitting between them. The CDR3 region is CASRMNSNQPQHF. CDR3 in DNA: TGTGCCAGCAGAATGAATAGCAATCAGCCCCAGCATTTT.

This chain connects TRBV18 to TRBJ1-4; 10 positions match TRBD1. Germline CDR1 is KGHSH and CDR2 is LQKENI. There are 16 residues in the CDR3. The V segment lost 4 bases and the J segment 8 bases; nucleotides outside the gene matches: 10. Here the CDR3 reads CASSHETGTGDEKLFF. The CDR3 DNA reads as TGTGCCAGCTCACATGAGACCGGGACAGGGGACGAAAAACTGTTTTTT.

V and J are TRBV5-1 and TRBJ1-1, with D possibly matching TRBD1 (5 bases). The CDR3 loop spans 15 amino acids. The V end was cut by 6 bases, the J end by 3 bases, with 18 bases between. The germline V gene encodes CDR1 SGHRS and CDR2 YFSETQ. CDR3 loop: CASTPNGREDTEAFF. CDR3 bases: TGCGCCAGCACCCCAAACGGCAGGGAGGACACTGAAGCTTTCTTT.

This clonotype has more than one count but fewer than ten. The chain joins TRBV6-2 or TRBV6-3 to TRBJ2-5; 11 positions agree with TRBD2. Germline V gene sequence: CDR1 MNHEY, CDR2 SVGEGT. The CDR3 is 16 residues long. V was clipped by 2 bases and J by 5 bases; unmatched bases: 7. The CDR3 nucleotides read TGTGCCAGCAGTTACACACTAGCGGGAGTCGACGAGACCCAGTACTTC. Encoded protein: CASSYTLAGVDETQYF.

This clonotype has ten or more counts. V and J are TRBV20-1 and TRBJ2-3; perhaps TRBD2 as D (6 bases). CDR3 length: 14 amino acids. CDR1 DFQATT and CDR2 SNEGSKA come from the germline V gene (reference sequence). The V gene lost 4 bases and the J gene lost 3 bases, with 14 bases spanning the gap. The CDR3 loop is CSAITEGRTDTQYF. The CDR3 nucleotides are TGCAGTGCTATAACGGAGGGTAGGACAGATACGCAGTATTTT.